These 19 T cell receptor beta chains were sequenced from one sample in a study of regulatory T cells in long-lasting Graves disease. Time point indicated: newly diagnosed GD, antithyroid drugs for less than 3 months. RNA extracted from PBMCs served as the sequencing template. Investigators prepared the TCR beta libraries by applying iRepertoire HTBI primers and Arm-PCR of CDR3 regions. TCRdb independently ran MiXCR on the multiplex PCR reads; one entry per CDR3 protein. The sample includes 450,000 to 500,000 distinct CDR3 sequences, about 17% of them seen just once. The same sample was also studied in work on T cells in Graves' hyperthyroidism and ophthalmopathy.

The sample consisted of peripheral blood mononuclear cells (PBMCs), taken at new diagnosis, from a patient treated with antithyroid drugs. The source of these receptors is a man aged 35-49 years with Graves disease.

This clonotype was detected a few times. This chain uses TRBV29-1 with TRBJ2-2; D gene ambiguous. The CDR3 has 13 amino acids. V shed 3 bases and J shed 1 base, with 6 bases lying between them. Germline loops: CDR1 SQVTM, CDR2 ANQGSEA. CDR3 loop: CSVDIGNTGELFF. CDR3 bases: TGCAGCGTTGATATAGGGAACACCGGGGAGCTGTTTTTT.

The table lists this clonotype with many counts. V and J are TRBV6-1 and TRBJ1-1; 8 bases agree with TRBD1. The germline gives CDR1 MNHNS, CDR2 SASEGT. The V and J ends lost 3 bases and 8 bases, in that order; junction bases with no gene match: 5. This CDR3 spans 13 amino acids. The CDR3 loop is CASSDRQGTEAFF. CDR3 bases: TGTGCCAGCAGTGACCGACAGGGGACAGAAGCTTTCTTT.

The chain links TRBV5-1 to TRBJ1-6; a possible D gene is TRBD1 (5 bases). The CDR3 totals 15 residues. Germline CDR1 and CDR2: SGHRS and YFSETQ. Trimming left V 4 bases short and J 5 bases short, with 13 bases between. The CDR3 loop is CASSPVGGNNSPLHF. CDR3 DNA sequence: TGCGCCAGCAGCCCCGTCGGGGGGAATAATTCACCCCTCCACTTT. The full variable domain, with the rest looked up from reference TRBV5-1 and TRBJ1-6, is KAGVTQTPRYLIKTRGQQVTLSCSPISGHRSVSWYQQTPGQGLQFLFEYFSETQRNKGNFPGRFSGRQFSNSRSEMNVSTLELGDSALYLCASSPVGGNNSPLHFGNGTRLTVT.

This chain joins TRBV6-1 and TRBJ2-3, with 10 bases aligning to TRBD2. The CDR3 totals 18 residues. The ends lost 5 bases at V and 0 bases at J; junction bases unmatched: 11. Germline V gene data show CDR1 as MNHNS and CDR2 as SASEGT. In nucleotides, the CDR3 is TGTGCCAGCAGTCGCCGACTAGCGGGTGGGATAAGCACAGATACGCAGTATTTT. Translation: CASSRRLAGGISTDTQYF.

Regarding this clonotype: A junction end diverges from the germline sequence, so it may reflect a read error. V usage is TRBV4-2 and J usage is TRBJ2-1; unclear D gene. Germline V gene sequence: CDR1 LGHNA, CDR2 YNFKEQ. This CDR3 comprises 15 residues. This chain's CDR3 is CASSQEEQPYSEQFF. The DNA of the CDR3 is TGTGCCAGCAGCCAAGAAGAACAGCCTTACAGTGAGCAGTTCTTC.

CDR3 protein: CASSLARLAGGPADTQYF. CDR3 bases: TGTGCCAGCAGCTTAGCCAGACTAGCGGGAGGTCCAGCAGATACGCAGTATTTT. The V call is TRBV7-9, the J call TRBJ2-3, with 13 bases identical to TRBD2. The CDR3 length is 18 residues. V trimming: 0 bases; J trimming: 4 bases; junction bases outside the gene matches: 7. Germline V lookup: CDR1 SEHNR, CDR2 FQNEAQ (reference sequence).

A note on this clonotype: A read error is possible here, since a much larger clone lies one base away. The chain uses TRBV2 and TRBJ2-1; 7 bases fit TRBD2. CDR1 SNHLY and CDR2 FYNNEI come from the germline V gene. This CDR3 region has 14 residues. V was pared by 4 bases and J by 9 bases, with 9 bases of the junction left unmatched. The CDR3: CASSASEREGEQFF. The DNA of the CDR3 is TGTGCCAGCAGTGCTAGCGAGAGGGAGGGTGAGCAGTTCTTC. Complete variable domain (other parts from reference TRBV2 and TRBJ2-1): EPEVTQTPSHQVTQMGQEVILRCVPISNHLYFYWYRQILGQKVEFLVSFYNNEISEKSEIFDDQFSVERPDGSNFTLKIRSTKLEDSAMYFCASSASEREGEQFFGPGTRLTVL.

At least ten counts were recorded for this clonotype. This chain uses TRBV27 with TRBJ2-1; 12 bases are shared with TRBD2. The junction had 4 bases not matched to a gene; V was cut back by 1 base and J by 0 bases. The CDR3 loop spans 18 amino acids. Germline values: CDR1 MNHEY, CDR2 SMNVEV (reference sequence). CDR3 DNA sequence: TGTGCCAGCAGTTTATTCGGACTAGCGGGAAACTCCTACAATGAGCAGTTCTTC. This gives the protein CASSLFGLAGNSYNEQFF.

The chain employs TRBV12-3 or TRBV12-4 and TRBJ2-2; TRBD2 agrees at 9 bases. There are 16 residues in the CDR3. The ends lost 5 bases at V and 6 bases at J; junction bases unmatched: 10. DNA of the CDR3: TGTGCCAGCAGTGCCGGCGAGACTAGCGGCCCCGGGGAGCTGTTTTTT. It encodes CASSAGETSGPGELFF.

This clonotype has a handful of counts. This chain uses TRBV12-3 or TRBV12-4 with TRBJ1-2; the D is unclear. Trimming cost V 0 bases and J 5 bases, with 10 bases left between them. The CDR3 runs 14 residues. In DNA, the CDR3 is TGTGCCAGCAGTTTAGCGTTGAATAGTTATGGCTACACCTTC. It yields the protein CASSLALNSYGYTF.

This clonotype appeared many times. The chain combines TRBV20-1 with TRBJ2-1; 7 bases fit TRBD2. This CDR3 spans 15 amino acids. The V gene's germline CDR1 is DFQATT and CDR2 SNEGSKA (reference sequence). V trimming: 2 bases; J trimming: 3 bases; junction bases outside the gene matches: 7. CDR3 residues: CSARPGGGNYNEQFF. In nucleotides, the CDR3 is TGCAGTGCTAGACCGGGCGGGGGTAACTACAATGAGCAGTTCTTC.

At least ten counts were recorded for this clonotype. Germline is not matched at one junction end, which may reflect a read error. The J gene is TRBJ2-7, the V gene TRBV5-1; D is ambiguous. This CDR3 has 15 residues. Germline values: CDR1 SGHRS, CDR2 YFSETQ. The CDR3 DNA reads TGTGCCAGCAGCCCCGAGGTGGATCCCACCTACGAGCAGTACTTC. Translation gives CASSPEVDPTYEQYF. Together with reference TRBV5-1 and TRBJ2-7, the CDR3 gives the full variable domain: KAGVTQTPRYLIKTRGQQVTLSCSPISGHRSVSWYQQTPGQGLQFLFEYFSETQRNKGNFPGRFSGRQFSNSRSEMNVSTLELGDSALYLCASSPEVDPTYEQYFGPGTRLTVT.

This clonotype was recorded only once. Since a much larger clone is just one base distant, this may be a read error. The chain recombines TRBV9 with TRBJ2-1, with 10 bases lining up with TRBD2. The germline V gene encodes CDR1 SGDLS and CDR2 YYNGEE. The CDR3 is made up of 18 amino acids. This CDR3 reads CASGKRGVAGGRYNGQFF. CDR3 bases: TGTGCCAGCGGGAAAAGGGGAGTAGCGGGAGGACGCTACAATGGGCAGTTCTTC.

This clonotype was observed at least ten times. V gene TRBV3-1 combines with J gene TRBJ1-1; no reliable D call. V was clipped by 1 base and J by 2 bases, with 8 bases between them. Germline V gene data show CDR1 as LGHDT and CDR2 as YNNKEL (reference sequence). This CDR3 region has 14 residues. The CDR3 DNA reads TGTGCCAGCAGCCAAGTAGGGTTAAACACTGAAGCTTTCTTT. This encodes CASSQVGLNTEAFF.

This clonotype was picked up many times. J is TRBJ2-7 and V is TRBV28; 8 nucleotides align to TRBD1. The germline CDR1 and CDR2 sequences are MDHEN and SYDVKM. The CDR3 runs to 14 residues. The trim removed 6 bases at V and 6 bases at J, leaving 10 bases unmatched. The CDR3 is CASRFGQGSGEQYF. The CDR3 coding sequence is TGTGCCAGCAGGTTTGGACAGGGTTCGGGCGAGCAGTACTTC.

Many counts were recorded for this clonotype. The J gene is TRBJ2-6, the V gene TRBV7-3; D ambiguous. Between the trimmed V and J ends, which lost 6 bases and 0 bases, there was a span of 6 bases. This CDR3 is built from 14 residues. Germline V CDR1 and CDR2: SGHTA, FQGTGA. DNA of the CDR3: TGTGCCAGCAGTCCCCTCTCTGGGGCCAACGTCCTGACTTTC. Translating gives CASSPLSGANVLTF.

This clonotype has just a few counts. V is TRBV10-3 and J is TRBJ2-7; 8 bases map to TRBD1. CDR1 and CDR2 from the germline V gene are ENHRY and SYGVKD. This CDR3 region has 13 residues. The ends lost 7 bases at V and 3 bases at J; junction bases unmatched: 5. The chain's CDR3 is CAITSGQGYEQYF. CDR3 coding DNA: TGTGCCATCACCTCTGGACAGGGCTACGAGCAGTACTTC.

In this sample, this clonotype turned up a few times. This chain links TRBV19 with TRBJ1-1; weak D call: TRBD1 (5 bases). V lost 3 bases, J lost 1 base, and 6 bases lay in between. The CDR3 loop spans 13 amino acids. CDR1 LNHDA and CDR2 SQIVND come from the germline V gene (reference sequence). CDR3 residues: CASSIGTNTEAFF. The CDR3 DNA follows: TGTGCCAGTAGTATTGGGACGAACACTGAAGCTTTCTTT.

This chain uses TRBV19 with TRBJ2-1; 8 bases fit TRBD1. Germline values: CDR1 LNHDA, CDR2 SQIVND (reference sequence). This CDR3 has 16 amino acids. Trimming cost V 10 bases and J 8 bases; bases outside gene matches: 19. The CDR3 nucleotides read TGTGCCACCACCCTGACCGGACAGGGTCGTTATCATGAGCAGTTCTTC. Translated, it gives CATTLTGQGRYHEQFF.